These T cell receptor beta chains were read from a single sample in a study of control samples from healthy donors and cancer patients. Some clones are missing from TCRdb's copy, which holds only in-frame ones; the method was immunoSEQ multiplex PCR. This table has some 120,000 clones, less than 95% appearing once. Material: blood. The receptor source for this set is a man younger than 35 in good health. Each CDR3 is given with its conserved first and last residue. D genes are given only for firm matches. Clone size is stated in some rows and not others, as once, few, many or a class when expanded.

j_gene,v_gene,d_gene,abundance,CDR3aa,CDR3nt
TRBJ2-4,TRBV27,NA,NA,CASSTTSWDIQYF,TGTGCCAGCAGTACCACCTCTTGGGACATTCAGTACTTC
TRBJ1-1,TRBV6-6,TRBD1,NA,CASSSDRGQYTEAFF,TGTGCCAGCAGTTCGGACAGGGGGCAGTACACTGAAGCTTTCTTT
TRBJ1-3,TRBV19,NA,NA,CASSTTEGNTIYF,TGTGCCAGTAGTACGACAGAAGGAAACACCATATATTTT
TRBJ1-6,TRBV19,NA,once,CASSMAVTSYNSPLHF,TGTGCCAGTAGTATGGCGGTTACCTCCTATAATTCACCCCTCCACTTT
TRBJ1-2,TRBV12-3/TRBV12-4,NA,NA,CVSSPQGIDGYTF,TGTGTCAGCAGTCCCCAGGGGATCGATGGCTACACCTTC
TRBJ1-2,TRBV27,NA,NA,CASSPIGTNGYTF,TGTGCCAGCAGTCCGATCGGAACTAATGGCTACACCTTC
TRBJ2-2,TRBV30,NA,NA,CAWRLIGELFF,TGTGCCTGGAGACTCATCGGGGAGCTGTTTTTT
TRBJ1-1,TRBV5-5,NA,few,CASSLGVGSGAFF,TGTGCCAGCAGCTTGGGGGTAGGGTCAGGAGCTTTCTTT
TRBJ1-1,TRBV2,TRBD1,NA,CASSSLDRAIRSEAFF,TGTGCCAGCAGTTCCTTGGACAGGGCCATACGATCTGAAGCTTTCTTT
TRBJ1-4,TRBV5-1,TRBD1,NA,CASSPGTGREKLFF,TGCGCCAGCAGTCCCGGGACAGGGCGTGAAAAACTGTTTTTT
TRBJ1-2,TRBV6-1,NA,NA,CASSESYNYGYTF,TGTGCCAGCAGTGAATCCTATAACTATGGCTACACCTTC
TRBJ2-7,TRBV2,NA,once,CASSGLTYEQYF,TGTGCCAGCAGTGGGCTTACCTACGAGCAGTACTTC
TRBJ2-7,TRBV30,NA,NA,CAWRRGPYEEQYF,TGTGCCTGGAGGAGGGGCCCCTACGAAGAGCAGTACTTC
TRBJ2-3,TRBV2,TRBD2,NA,CASSEGLASDTDTQYF,TGTGCCAGCAGCGAAGGACTAGCGTCGGACACAGATACGCAGTATTTT